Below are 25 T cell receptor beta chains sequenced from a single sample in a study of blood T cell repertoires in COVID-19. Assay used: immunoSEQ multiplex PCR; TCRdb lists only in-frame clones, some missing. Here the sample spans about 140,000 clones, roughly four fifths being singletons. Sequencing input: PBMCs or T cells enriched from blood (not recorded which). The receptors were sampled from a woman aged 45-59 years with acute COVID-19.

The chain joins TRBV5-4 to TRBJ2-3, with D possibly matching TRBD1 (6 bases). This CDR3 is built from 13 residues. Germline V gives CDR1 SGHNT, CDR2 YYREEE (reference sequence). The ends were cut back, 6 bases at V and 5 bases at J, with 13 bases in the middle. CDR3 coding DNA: TGTGCCAGCAACAGAGGGGGTATAGATACGCAGTATTTT. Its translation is CASNRGGIDTQYF. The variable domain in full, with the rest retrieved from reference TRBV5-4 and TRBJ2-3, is ETGVTQSPTHLIKTRGQQVTLRCSSQSGHNTVSWYQQALGQGPQFIFQYYREEENGRGNFPPRFSGLQFPNYSSELNVNALELDDSALYLCASNRGGIDTQYFGPGTRLTVL.

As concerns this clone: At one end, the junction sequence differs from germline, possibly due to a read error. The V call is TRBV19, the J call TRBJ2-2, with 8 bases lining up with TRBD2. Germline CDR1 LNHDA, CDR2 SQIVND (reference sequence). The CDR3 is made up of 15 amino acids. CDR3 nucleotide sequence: TGTGCCAGTAGCATAGCGGGACATGGCACCGGGGAGCTGTTTTTT. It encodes CASSIAGHGTGELFF.

The CDR3 protein is CALTGGTGYGYTF. The DNA for the CDR3 is TGTGCCCTAACCGGCGGGACAGGGTATGGCTACACCTTC. The chain links TRBV30 to TRBJ1-2; TRBD1 matches 9 bases. Unmatched junction bases numbered 9, after V lost 8 bases and J lost 5 bases. The CDR3 loop spans 13 amino acids. Germline V gene data show CDR1 as GTSNPN and CDR2 as SVGIG (reference sequence).

The CDR3 nucleotides are TGCAGCGTTGAGCGGGGGGTCAACACTGAAGCTTTCTTT. This codes for CSVERGVNTEAFF. This chain joins TRBV29-1 and TRBJ1-1; perhaps TRBD1 as D (5 bases). In germline, CDR1 is SQVTM, CDR2 ANQGSEA. There are 13 residues in the CDR3. The germline V and J ends were trimmed by 3 bases and 2 bases, with 10 bases remaining between them.

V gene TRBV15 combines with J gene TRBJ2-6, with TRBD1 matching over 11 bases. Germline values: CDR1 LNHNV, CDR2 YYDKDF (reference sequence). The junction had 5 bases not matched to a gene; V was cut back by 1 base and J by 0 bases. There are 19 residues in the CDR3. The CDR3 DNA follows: TGTGCCACCAGCAGAGGGATAGGGACAGGGGGCTCTGGGGCCAACGTCCTGACTTTC. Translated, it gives CATSRGIGTGGSGANVLTF.

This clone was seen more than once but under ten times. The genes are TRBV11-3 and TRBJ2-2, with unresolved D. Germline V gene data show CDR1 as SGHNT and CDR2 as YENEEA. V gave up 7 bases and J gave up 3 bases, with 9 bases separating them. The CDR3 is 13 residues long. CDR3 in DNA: TGTGCCAGCATCGGTCTGGACACCGGGGAGCTGTTTTTT. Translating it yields CASIGLDTGELFF.

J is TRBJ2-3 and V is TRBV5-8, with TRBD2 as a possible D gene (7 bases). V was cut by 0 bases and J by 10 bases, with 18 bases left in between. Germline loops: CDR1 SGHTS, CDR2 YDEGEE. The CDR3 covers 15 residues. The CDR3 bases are TGTGCCAGCAGCTTGGGGGGGGGCGGCTTCACGGCGCAGTATTTT. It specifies CASSLGGGGFTAQYF.

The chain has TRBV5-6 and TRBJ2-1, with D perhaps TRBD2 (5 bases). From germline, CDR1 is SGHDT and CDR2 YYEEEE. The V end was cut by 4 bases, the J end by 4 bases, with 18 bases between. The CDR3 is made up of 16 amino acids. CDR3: CASSPADLEGYNEQFF. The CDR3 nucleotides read TGTGCCAGCAGCCCCGCGGACCTCGAGGGTTACAATGAGCAGTTCTTC.

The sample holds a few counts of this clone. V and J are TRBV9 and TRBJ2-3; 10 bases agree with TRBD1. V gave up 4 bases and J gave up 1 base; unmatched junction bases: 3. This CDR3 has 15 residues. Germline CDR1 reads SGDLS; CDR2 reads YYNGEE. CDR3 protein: CASSPGTGGTDTQYF. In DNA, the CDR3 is TGTGCCAGCAGCCCCGGGACAGGGGGCACAGATACGCAGTATTTT.

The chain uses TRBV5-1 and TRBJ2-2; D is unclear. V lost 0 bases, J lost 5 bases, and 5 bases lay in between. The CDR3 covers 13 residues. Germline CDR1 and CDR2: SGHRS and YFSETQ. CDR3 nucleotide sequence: TGCGCCAGCAGCTTGGCAGAAACCGGGGAGCTGTTTTTT. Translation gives CASSLAETGELFF.

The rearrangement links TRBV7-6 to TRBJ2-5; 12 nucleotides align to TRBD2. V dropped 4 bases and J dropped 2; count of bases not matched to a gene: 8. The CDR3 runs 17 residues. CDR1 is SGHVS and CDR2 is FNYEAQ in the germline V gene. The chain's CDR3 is CASSSNSGTSGQETQYF. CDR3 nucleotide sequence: TGTGCCAGCAGCTCAAATTCCGGGACTAGCGGGCAAGAGACCCAGTACTTC. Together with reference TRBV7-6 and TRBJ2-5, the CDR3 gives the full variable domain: GAGVSQSPRYKVTKRGQDVALRCDPISGHVSLYWYRQALGQGPEFLTYFNYEAQQDKSGLPNDRFSAERPEGSISTLTIQRTEQRDSAMYRCASSSNSGTSGQETQYFGPGTRLLVL.

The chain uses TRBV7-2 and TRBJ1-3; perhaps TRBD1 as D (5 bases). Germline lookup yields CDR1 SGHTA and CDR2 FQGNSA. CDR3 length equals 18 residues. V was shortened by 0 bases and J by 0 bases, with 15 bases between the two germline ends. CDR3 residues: CASSLALLSGTSGNTIYF. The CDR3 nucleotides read TGTGCCAGCAGCTTAGCGCTTTTGAGCGGGACCTCTGGAAACACCATATATTTT.

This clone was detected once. CDR3 protein: CASSPGQGTYEQYF. CDR3 bases: TGTGCCAGCTCACCGGGACAGGGCACCTACGAGCAGTACTTC. The rearrangement joins TRBV18 to TRBJ2-7; 9 bases are shared with TRBD1. V dropped 3 bases and J dropped 2; count of bases not matched to a gene: 2. The CDR3 spans 14 residues. Germline lookup yields CDR1 KGHSH and CDR2 LQKENI.

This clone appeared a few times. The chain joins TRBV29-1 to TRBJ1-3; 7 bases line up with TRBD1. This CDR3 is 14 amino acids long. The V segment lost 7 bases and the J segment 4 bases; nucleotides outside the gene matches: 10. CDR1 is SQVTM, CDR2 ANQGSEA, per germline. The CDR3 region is CSAGGQGGGNTIYF. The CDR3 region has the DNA TGCAGCGCTGGAGGGCAGGGGGGCGGAAACACCATATATTTT.

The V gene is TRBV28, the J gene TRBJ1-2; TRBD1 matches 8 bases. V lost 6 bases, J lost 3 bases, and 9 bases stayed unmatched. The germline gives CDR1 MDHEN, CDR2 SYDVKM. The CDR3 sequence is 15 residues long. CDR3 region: CASSWGTGGHYGYTF. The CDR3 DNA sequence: TGTGCCAGCAGCTGGGGAACAGGGGGTCACTATGGCTACACCTTC.

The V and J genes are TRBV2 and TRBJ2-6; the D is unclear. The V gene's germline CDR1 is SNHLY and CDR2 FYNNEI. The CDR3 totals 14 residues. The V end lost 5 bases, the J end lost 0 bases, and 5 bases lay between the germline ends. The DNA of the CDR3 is TGTGCCAGCAGTCGTAGCTCTGGGGCCAACGTCCTGACTTTC. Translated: CASSRSSGANVLTF.

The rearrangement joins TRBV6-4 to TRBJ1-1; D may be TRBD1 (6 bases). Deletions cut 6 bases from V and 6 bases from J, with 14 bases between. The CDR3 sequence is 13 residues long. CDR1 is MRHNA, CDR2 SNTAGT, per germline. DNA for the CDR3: TGTGCCAGCAGCGGACAGCCGGGTTCTGAAGCTTTCTTT. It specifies CASSGQPGSEAFF.

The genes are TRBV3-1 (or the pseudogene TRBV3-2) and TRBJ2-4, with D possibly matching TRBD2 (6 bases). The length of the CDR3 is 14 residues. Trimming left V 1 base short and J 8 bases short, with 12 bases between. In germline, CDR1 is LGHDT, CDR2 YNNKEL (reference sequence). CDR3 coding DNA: TGTGCCAGCAGCCAAGGGGGGGTAGTGGACATTCAGTACTTC. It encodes CASSQGGVVDIQYF.

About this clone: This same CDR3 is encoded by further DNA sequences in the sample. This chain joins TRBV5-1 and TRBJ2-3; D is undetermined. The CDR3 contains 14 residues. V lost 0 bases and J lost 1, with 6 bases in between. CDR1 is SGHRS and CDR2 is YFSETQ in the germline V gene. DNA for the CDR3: TGCGCCAGCAGCTTGGACGGTCGCACAGATACGCAGTATTTT. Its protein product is CASSLDGRTDTQYF.

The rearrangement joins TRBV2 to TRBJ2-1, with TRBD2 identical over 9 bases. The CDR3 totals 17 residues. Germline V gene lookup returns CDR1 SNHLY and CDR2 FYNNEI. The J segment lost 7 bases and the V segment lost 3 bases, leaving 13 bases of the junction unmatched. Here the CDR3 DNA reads TGTGCCAGCAGTGAGCTCTTTAGCGGGAGCTCGAGGAATGAGCAGTTCTTC. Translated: CASSELFSGSSRNEQFF.

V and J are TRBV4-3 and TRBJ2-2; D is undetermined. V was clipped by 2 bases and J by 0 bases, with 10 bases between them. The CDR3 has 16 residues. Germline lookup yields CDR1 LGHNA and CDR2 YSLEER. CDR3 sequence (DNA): TGCGCCAGCAGCCAATACGGCGGAGCGAACACCGGGGAGCTGTTTTTT. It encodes CASSQYGGANTGELFF.

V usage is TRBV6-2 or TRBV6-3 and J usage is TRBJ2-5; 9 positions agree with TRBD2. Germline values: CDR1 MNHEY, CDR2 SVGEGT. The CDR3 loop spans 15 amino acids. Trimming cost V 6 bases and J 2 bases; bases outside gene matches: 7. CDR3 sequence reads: CASSQGGRGQETQYF. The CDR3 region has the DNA TGTGCCAGCAGCCAGGGCGGGAGGGGACAAGAGACCCAGTACTTC.

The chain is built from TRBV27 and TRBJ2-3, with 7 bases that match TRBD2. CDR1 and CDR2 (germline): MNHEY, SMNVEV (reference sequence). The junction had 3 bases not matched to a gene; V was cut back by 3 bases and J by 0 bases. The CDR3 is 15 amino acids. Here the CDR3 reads CASSLGAGSTDTQYF. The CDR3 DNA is TGTGCCAGCAGTTTGGGAGCGGGGAGCACAGATACGCAGTATTTT.

The CDR3 region is CASSSLEGGRETQYF. CDR3 coding DNA: TGTGCCAGCAGTTCCCTTGAGGGAGGGCGAGAGACCCAGTACTTC. The genes are TRBV6-2 or TRBV6-3 and TRBJ2-5; 7 bases match TRBD2. The germline V gene has CDR1 MNHEY and CDR2 SVGEGT. J was trimmed by 4 bases and V by 4 bases; bases with no gene match: 9. This CDR3 has 15 amino acids.

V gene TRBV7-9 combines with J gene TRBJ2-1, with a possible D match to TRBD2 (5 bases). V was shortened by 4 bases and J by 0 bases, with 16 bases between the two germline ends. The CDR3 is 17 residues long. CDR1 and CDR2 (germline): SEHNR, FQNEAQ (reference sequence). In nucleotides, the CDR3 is TGTGCCAGCAGCTCCCGGTATAGCGCGAGCTCCTACAATGAGCAGTTCTTC. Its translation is CASSSRYSASSYNEQFF.